This TCR beta chain was retrieved from a study of long-term antiretroviral therapy in people with HIV. Sequencing relied on immunoSEQ assay v3.0, run at survey level. Generated by immunoSEQ multiplex PCR, the TCRdb table keeps only in-frame clones and is missing some. The repertoire holds roughly 23,000 clones, approximately 84% seen once, with around 6.8% in the top ten. Findings and limits, study-wide: Clones that expanded before ART (that is, prior to treatment) dominated the repertoire at all time points. Post-ART diversity increased but stayed below transplant donor controls. Unavailable data included ART adherence, viral resistance and therapy changes (switches in treatment). The study found narrower CDR3 length ranges in HIV repertoires than in controls.

A word on this clone: Its antigen is still unknown.

This receptor was obtained from a woman aged 30 to 39 with HIV. The specimen comprised unsorted PBMCs, sampled 1.8 years before starting antiretroviral therapy.

In DNA, the CDR3 is TGTGCCTGGAGTGTACCGGGCGGGGGCCCCTACGAGCAGTACTTC. Translating gives CAWSVPGGGPYEQYF. The gene calls are TRBV30 and TRBJ2-7, with D possibly matching TRBD2 (7 bases). The V gene lost 0 bases and the J gene lost 2 bases, with 14 bases spanning the gap. Germline V gives CDR1 GTSNPN, CDR2 SVGIG (reference sequence). The CDR3 totals 15 residues.